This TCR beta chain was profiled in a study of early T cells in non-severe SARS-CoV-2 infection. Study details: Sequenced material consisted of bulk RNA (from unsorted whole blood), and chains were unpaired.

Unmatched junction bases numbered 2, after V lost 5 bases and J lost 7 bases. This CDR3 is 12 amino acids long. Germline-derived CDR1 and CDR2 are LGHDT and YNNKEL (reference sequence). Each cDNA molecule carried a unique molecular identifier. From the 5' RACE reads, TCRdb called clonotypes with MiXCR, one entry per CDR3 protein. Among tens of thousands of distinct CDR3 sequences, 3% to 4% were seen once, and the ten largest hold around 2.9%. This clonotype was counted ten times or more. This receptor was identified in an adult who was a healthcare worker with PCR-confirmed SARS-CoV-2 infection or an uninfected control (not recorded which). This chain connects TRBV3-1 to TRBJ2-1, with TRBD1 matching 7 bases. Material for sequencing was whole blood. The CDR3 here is CASSRTGNEQFF. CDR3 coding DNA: TGTGCCAGCAGCAGGACAGGAAATGAGCAGTTCTTC.